These T cell receptor beta chains were read from a single sample in a study of blood T cell repertoires in COVID-19. Profiling relied on immunoSEQ multiplex PCR, and the TCRdb table lists in-frame clones only, not all of them. The repertoire holds some 400,000 clones, with around 91% as singletons. The material sequenced was peripheral blood. Receptor source: a young man with active or convalescent COVID-19. Both conserved end residues are part of each CDR3. A D gene is named only where the DNA matches it firmly. Rows may omit the clone size; those that give it use once, few, many or a size class.

cdr3_length,j_call,v_call,clone_size,d_call,cdr3_nt,cdr3_aa
15,TRBJ1-5,TRBV18,NA,TRBD1,TGTGCCAGCTCACCCGGGACAGGGGAGTATCAGCCCCAGCATTTT,CASSPGTGEYQPQHF
15,TRBJ2-1,TRBV4-3,once,NA,TGCGCCAGCAGCCAAAGCGCCGCAACCTACAATGAGCAGTTCTTC,CASSQSAATYNEQFF
15,TRBJ2-6,TRBV19,NA,NA,TGTGCCAGTAGTTTACGGGACTCTGGGGCCAACGTCCTGACTTTC,CASSLRDSGANVLTF
14,TRBJ1-6,TRBV6-5,NA,NA,TGTGCCGCCTTGTTCAGCTCCTATAATTCACCCCTCCACTTT,CAALFSSYNSPLHF
12,TRBJ2-3,TRBV7-9,NA,NA,TGTGCCAGCAGCCGAGCCCCAGATACGCAGTATTTT,CASSRAPDTQYF
15,TRBJ2-1,TRBV11-3,NA,NA,TGTGCCAGCAGCTTACACGGGGGGCCCTACAATGAGCAGTTCTTC,CASSLHGGPYNEQFF
13,TRBJ1-2,TRBV6-6,few,NA,TGTGCCAGCAGCCACGTGGGGGCGTATGGCTACACCTTC,CASSHVGAYGYTF
17,TRBJ2-1,TRBV4-3,NA,TRBD1,TGCGCCAGCAGCCAAGATAAAAAAGCAGGGGGATCACATGAGCAGTTCTTC,CASSQDKKAGGSHEQFF
17,TRBJ2-7,TRBV6-6,NA,TRBD2,TGTGCCAGCAGTCAGGGGACTAGCGTAGGTCAACACTACGAGCAGTACTTC,CASSQGTSVGQHYEQYF
14,TRBJ1-5,TRBV28,NA,NA,TGTGCCAGCAGTTTTCCTTGGGCTGATCAGCCCCAGCATTTT,CASSFPWADQPQHF
13,TRBJ2-1,TRBV9,NA,TRBD2,TGTGCCAGCACCGGGGGGATTGGGGATGAGCAGTTCTTC,CASTGGIGDEQFF